These T cell receptor beta chains were read from a single sample in a study of T cells in Graves' hyperthyroidism and ophthalmopathy. Each CDR3 protein is one row after TCRdb ran MiXCR on the multiplex PCR reads. The sample lists hundreds of thousands of distinct CDR3 sequences; 14% to 15% were seen once. The source material was blood. The origin of the receptors is a woman between 35 and 50 years old with Graves' ophthalmopathy. Each CDR3 is given without its conserved first and last residue.

V gene,J gene,CDR3 protein
TRBV24-1,TRBJ1-2,ATSDGAFYGYT
TRBV20-1,TRBJ1-1,SARGQPNTEAF
TRBV20-1,TRBJ2-5,SARDPSGRAEETQY
TRBV30,TRBJ1-1,AWSRGGTPEAF
TRBV6-5,TRBJ2-7,ASSYAEGYEQY
TRBV6-1,TRBJ2-7,ASRRTAPSSYEQY
TRBV6-1,TRBJ2-7,ASSDRTGTYEQY
TRBV7-2,TRBJ2-7,ASSPVAVPYYERS
TRBV3-1,TRBJ2-5,ASSQGLDQRAQY
TRBV4-1,TRBJ2-7,ASSQEDREAGYEQY
TRBV2,TRBJ1-1,ASSGTGPGSTEAF
TRBV7-8,TRBJ1-5,ASSSHRGSNQPQH
TRBV6-1,TRBJ2-7,ASMLRFTNYEQY
TRBV6-5,TRBJ2-7,ASSYGKNYEQY
TRBV12-3/TRBV12-4,TRBJ2-7,ASSLGLAGIHSSYEQY
TRBV11-3,TRBJ1-2,ASRPPPGGHYGYT
TRBV30,TRBJ2-6,AWSRGLSGANVLT
TRBV19,TRBJ1-2,ASSMGQYGYT
TRBV15,TRBJ2-7,ATSFRTGDEQY
TRBV7-9,TRBJ1-5,ASSSQGANQPQH
TRBV5-5,TRBJ2-5,ASSFSGLAGGGETQY
TRBV2,TRBJ1-2,ASSPTGSNYGYT
TRBV28,TRBJ1-5,ASSPPPARVNQPQH
TRBV6-5,TRBJ2-5,ASSYTAGARETQY
TRBV28,TRBJ1-1,ASSPTAVTEAF
TRBV6-5,TRBJ1-5,ASSYSAGGDQPQH
TRBV6-2/TRBV6-3,TRBJ2-7,ASSGDTYEQY
TRBV11-1,TRBJ2-7,ASSSLFSGQSYEQY
TRBV20-1,TRBJ2-7,SARMTRQGWYEQY
TRBV28,TRBJ1-1,ASVGYTEAF
TRBV5-5,TRBJ2-2,ASSFLGGTNTGELF
TRBV27,TRBJ2-4,ASSLRVEQGGKNIQY
TRBV28,TRBJ1-6,ASSEPGGVGRSPLH
TRBV6-1,TRBJ2-7,ASSKFAGYEQY
TRBV6-1,TRBJ1-2,ASSEVENGVYGYT
TRBV5-1,TRBJ1-2,ASSLDTPEYGYT